A single sample is the source of the 17 T cell receptor beta chains below, sequenced in a study of blood T cell repertoires in COVID-19. The table came from immunoSEQ multiplex PCR; TCRdb's copy has only in-frame clones and leaves some out. This table has 100,000 to 150,000 clones, approximately 83% appearing once. The sample taken for sequencing was peripheral blood. These receptors were collected from an elderly man with active or convalescent COVID-19.

This chain connects TRBV11-2 to TRBJ2-7; D remains ambiguous. Germline lookup yields CDR1 SGHAT and CDR2 FQNNGV. This CDR3 comprises 11 residues. Trimming removed 4 bases from V and 3 bases from J, with 4 bases in between. CDR3 amino acids: CASSSSYEQYF. The CDR3 DNA is TGTGCCAGCAGCTCCAGCTACGAGCAGTACTTC.

The V call is TRBV28, the J call TRBJ1-1, with TRBD1 matching over 7 bases. This CDR3 contains 15 residues. Unmatched junction bases numbered 11, after V lost 5 bases and J lost 5 bases. Germline V CDR1 and CDR2: MDHEN, SYDVKM. The CDR3 protein is CASSSDRARGTEAFF. CDR3 coding DNA: TGTGCCAGCAGTAGCGACAGGGCCAGAGGAACTGAAGCTTTCTTT.

This clone was observed once. The chain uses TRBV10-3 and TRBJ2-7, with D maybe TRBD1 (6 bases). The germline V gene has CDR1 ENHRY and CDR2 SYGVKD. The CDR3 spans 13 residues. The germline V and J ends were trimmed by 3 bases and 4 bases, with 10 bases remaining between them. The CDR3 reads CAISEQGLYEQYF. The CDR3 coding sequence is TGTGCCATCAGTGAACAGGGCCTTTACGAGCAGTACTTC.

This clone showed up just a few times. This chain links TRBV30 with TRBJ2-1; TRBD2 agrees at 8 bases. The CDR3 sequence is 16 residues long. CDR1 is GTSNPN, CDR2 SVGIG, per germline (reference sequence). Trimming took 0 bases from V and 6 from J; bases not matched to a gene: 10. The CDR3 loop reads CAWSVPGGAPGNEQFF. CDR3 DNA sequence: TGTGCCTGGAGTGTACCGGGAGGGGCCCCAGGCAATGAGCAGTTCTTC.

This chain joins TRBV10-1 and TRBJ1-1; the D gene is possibly TRBD1 (6 bases). The CDR3 spans 15 residues. V lost 1 base and J lost 5, with 14 bases in between. Germline V gene data show CDR1 as WNHNN and CDR2 as SYGVQD (reference sequence). The CDR3 DNA is TGCGCCAGCAGTGAGTATGGAAGGGGGAGAACTGAAGCTTTCTTT. Encoded protein: CASSEYGRGRTEAFF.

The chain joins TRBV6-5 to TRBJ1-2; 9 bases match TRBD1. The CDR3 has 14 amino acids. Germline V gene lookup returns CDR1 MNHEY and CDR2 SVGAGI. Trimming removed 6 bases from V and 5 bases from J; junction bases left unmatched: 7. CDR3 DNA sequence: TGTGCCAGCAGCTACCGGGACAGGGCTTATGGCTACACCTTC. Its translation is CASSYRDRAYGYTF.

This clone has more than one count but fewer than ten. V usage is TRBV7-3 and J usage is TRBJ2-1; TRBD2 aligns across 11 bases. CDR1 is SGHTA, CDR2 FQGTGA, per germline. V dropped 2 bases and J dropped 9; count of bases not matched to a gene: 6. This CDR3 has 15 residues. This chain's CDR3 is CASSLLAGGNSEQFF. DNA for the CDR3: TGTGCCAGCAGCTTACTAGCGGGAGGTAATAGTGAGCAGTTCTTC.

This clone occurred once. The chain is built from TRBV30 and TRBJ2-1; tentative D call: TRBD1 (5 bases). Germline V gene data show CDR1 as GTSNPN and CDR2 as SVGIG (reference sequence). The CDR3 sequence is 14 residues long. Trimming took off 4 bases at V and 4 bases at J, with 14 bases between the two ends. The CDR3 DNA reads as TGTGCCTGGACCCCCAAGGGGTTGTACAATGAGCAGTTCTTC. This translates into CAWTPKGLYNEQFF.

This chain joins TRBV5-1 and TRBJ2-5; 8 bases align to TRBD1. This CDR3 is built from 15 residues. CDR1 and CDR2 from the germline V gene are SGHRS and YFSETQ. Trimming removed 0 bases from V and 4 bases from J; junction bases left unmatched: 5. The DNA for the CDR3 is TGCGCCAGCAGCTTGGTCAGGGGGCAATCAGAGACCCAGTACTTC. Amino acids: CASSLVRGQSETQYF.

The rearrangement joins TRBV6-2 or TRBV6-3 to TRBJ1-6, with 8 bases fitting TRBD1. This CDR3 has 17 residues. V was pared by 2 bases and J by 5 bases, with 8 bases of the junction left unmatched. CDR1 is MNHEY, CDR2 SVGEGT, per germline. CDR3 coding DNA: TGTGCCAGCAGTTACCCCCGGACAGGGATGGATAATTCACCCCTCCACTTT. Encoded protein: CASSYPRTGMDNSPLHF.

This chain connects TRBV10-3 to TRBJ2-5, with D uncertain. The CDR3 has 12 amino acids. Germline CDR1 and CDR2: ENHRY and SYGVKD. Trimming took off 4 bases at V and 2 bases at J, with 5 bases between the two ends. CDR3 loop: CAISVDQETQYF. For the CDR3, the DNA is TGTGCCATCAGTGTAGATCAAGAGACCCAGTACTTC.

V usage is TRBV5-4 and J usage is TRBJ2-3, with D perhaps matching TRBD2 (5 bases). Germline V lookup: CDR1 SGHNT, CDR2 YYREEE (reference sequence). This CDR3 comprises 16 residues. Trimming shortened V by 2 bases and J by 0 bases, and 13 bases separated the two germline ends. The CDR3 protein is CASSLKLDSSTDTQYF. The CDR3 region has the DNA TGTGCCAGCAGCTTAAAACTGGACTCTAGCACAGATACGCAGTATTTT.

The chain couples TRBV7-9 to TRBJ1-6, with a weak D call TRBD1 (6 bases). CDR1 is SEHNR, CDR2 FQNEAQ, per germline (reference sequence). V was pared by 5 bases and J by 6 bases, with 14 bases between. This CDR3 is 15 amino acids long. The CDR3 coding sequence is TGTGCCAGCAGCCCCTGGGGGCAGACTAATTCACCCCTCCACTTT. Protein: CASSPWGQTNSPLHF.

The rearrangement uses TRBV6-5 and TRBJ1-2; 7 nucleotides agree with TRBD1. The CDR3 is 16 amino acids. Germline CDR1 MNHEY, CDR2 SVGAGI. With V trimmed by 0 bases and J by 2 bases, 6 bases remained unmatched. This CDR3 is CASSYSRGTANYGYTF. CDR3 bases: TGTGCCAGCAGTTACTCCCGTGGGACAGCAAACTATGGCTACACCTTC.

The V gene is TRBV6-1, the J gene TRBJ2-7; maybe TRBD1 (5 bases). Germline-derived CDR1 and CDR2 are MNHNS and SASEGT. CDR3 length: 13 amino acids. V gave up 1 base and J gave up 5 bases, with 9 bases separating them. CDR3 protein: CASSEGQKDEQYF. For the CDR3, the DNA is TGTGCCAGCAGTGAAGGACAGAAGGACGAGCAGTACTTC.

V is TRBV9 and J is TRBJ2-1, with a tentative D call TRBD2 (6 bases). Germline V gene lookup returns CDR1 SGDLS and CDR2 YYNGEE. V was cut by 0 bases and J by 0 bases, with 16 bases left in between. CDR3 length: 18 amino acids. CDR3 nucleotides: TGTGCCAGCAGCGTAGGACTAGAAGACATGAGCTCCTACAATGAGCAGTTCTTC. Amino acid sequence: CASSVGLEDMSSYNEQFF.

This CDR3 is CAISESGRGRETQYF. In DNA form, the CDR3 reads TGTGCCATCAGTGAGTCTGGGAGGGGAAGAGAGACCCAGTACTTC. This rearrangement joins TRBV10-3 to TRBJ2-5, with 7 bases identical to TRBD2. The CDR3 runs 15 residues. Germline assignment: CDR1 ENHRY and CDR2 SYGVKD. V gave up 0 bases and J gave up 4 bases; unmatched junction bases: 5.